The next 31 T cell receptor beta chains were all read from a single sample in a study of blood T cell repertoires in COVID-19. Measured with immunoSEQ multiplex PCR; TCRdb has only the in-frame clones, and not every one. The data contain 200,000 to 250,000 clones, 85% of them singletons. Material for sequencing was PBMCs or T cells enriched from blood (not recorded which). These receptors were collected from a man between 35 and 55 years old who had recovered from COVID-19.

This rearrangement joins TRBV5-5 to TRBJ2-7; D remains ambiguous. The V gene's germline CDR1 is SGHKS and CDR2 YYEKEE (reference sequence). V lost 5 bases to trimming and J lost 6 bases, with 18 bases between them. The CDR3 contains 14 residues. The CDR3 bases are TGTGCCAGCAGGCGTGAGCCAGGCTTGGGCGAGCAGTACTTC. Its protein is CASRREPGLGEQYF.

CDR3 residues: CASSLSGRASDTQYF. The CDR3, as DNA: TGTGCCAGCAGTCTTAGCGGGAGGGCCTCCGATACGCAGTATTTT. This chain uses TRBV28 with TRBJ2-3; 11 positions match TRBD2. The V segment lost 5 bases and the J segment 6 bases; nucleotides outside the gene matches: 7. Per the germline V gene, CDR1 is MDHEN and CDR2 is SYDVKM. This CDR3 spans 15 amino acids.

The rearrangement uses TRBV25-1 and TRBJ2-7; 10 bases line up with TRBD1. CDR3 length equals 14 residues. The J segment lost 7 bases and the V segment lost 2 bases, leaving 5 bases of the junction unmatched. Per the germline V gene, CDR1 is MGHDK and CDR2 is SYGVNS. CDR3 residues: CASSEGTGAIEQYF. The CDR3 DNA follows: TGTGCCAGCAGTGAAGGGACAGGGGCGATAGAGCAGTACTTC.

This rearrangement joins TRBV18 to TRBJ2-5; 10 positions agree with TRBD1. This CDR3 has 14 residues. Germline V CDR1 and CDR2: KGHSH, LQKENI. With V trimmed by 5 bases and J by 6 bases, 6 bases remained unmatched. The CDR3 spells CASSLGQGLKTQYF. The CDR3 nucleotides are TGTGCCAGCTCATTGGGACAGGGGTTGAAGACCCAGTACTTC.

CDR3 sequence (DNA): TGTGCCTGCTCGGCTGGGGCCAACGTCCTGACTTTC. This encodes CACSAGANVLTF. The chain is built from TRBV30 and TRBJ2-6, with D unclear. CDR1 and CDR2 (germline): GTSNPN, SVGIG (reference sequence). The CDR3 consists of 12 residues. With 6 bases removed from V and 2 bases from J, the gap between germline ends came to 5 bases.

V and J are TRBV30 and TRBJ2-7; 8 bases are a match to TRBD1. The CDR3 has 20 amino acids. Germline trimming cut 0 bases from V and 0 bases from J; bases unmatched to any gene: 19. Germline CDR1 reads GTSNPN; CDR2 reads SVGIG (reference sequence). The CDR3 is CAWSVIRVFVGTGNSYEQYF. In nucleotides, the CDR3 is TGTGCCTGGAGTGTAATTAGGGTTTTTGTGGGGACAGGCAACTCCTACGAGCAGTACTTC. The full variable domain, rest sourced from reference TRBV30 and TRBJ2-7, is SQTIHQWPATLVQPVGSPLSLECTVEGTSNPNLYWYRQAAGRGLQLLFYSVGIGQISSEVPQNLSASRPQDRQFILSSKKLLLSDSGFYLCAWSVIRVFVGTGNSYEQYFGPGTRLTVT.

The V gene is TRBV6-4, the J gene TRBJ1-3; no reliable D call. The CDR3 is made up of 13 amino acids. Per germline, CDR1 MRHNA and CDR2 SNTAGT. V was clipped by 1 base and J by 8 bases, with 9 bases between them. CDR3 sequence reads: CASSDYPGDTIYF. CDR3 nucleotides: TGTGCCAGCAGTGACTACCCCGGGGACACCATATATTTT.

This chain connects TRBV7-2 to TRBJ2-3; D is possibly TRBD2 (6 bases). CDR1 and CDR2 from the germline V gene are SGHTA and FQGNSA. The V end lost 1 base, the J end lost 1 base, and 12 bases lay between the germline ends. The CDR3 covers 16 residues. The CDR3 spells CASSLDETRGTDTQYF. CDR3 nucleotide sequence: TGTGCCAGCAGCTTAGACGAGACTAGAGGCACAGATACGCAGTATTTT.

The chain has TRBV6-6 and TRBJ2-3, with TRBD2 identical over 10 bases. Per the germline V gene, CDR1 is MNHNY and CDR2 is SVGAGI (reference sequence). The CDR3 covers 20 residues. The junction had 18 bases not matched to a gene; V was cut back by 6 bases and J by 0 bases. For the CDR3, the DNA is TGTGCCAGCAGCCTCTATAGCGGGAGGTCAATCCGCGCTAGCACAGATACGCAGTATTTT. It encodes CASSLYSGRSIRASTDTQYF.

The V and J genes are TRBV7-6 and TRBJ2-7; 13 bases map to TRBD2. The junction had 7 bases not matched to a gene; V was cut back by 4 bases and J by 4 bases. The CDR3 spans 16 residues. The germline V gene has CDR1 SGHVS and CDR2 FNYEAQ. DNA for the CDR3: TGTGCCAGCAGCTCTCAATCGGGACTAGCGGGATACGAGCAGTACTTC. Residues: CASSSQSGLAGYEQYF. The entire variable domain, with the rest obtained from reference TRBV7-6 and TRBJ2-7, is as follows: GAGVSQSPRYKVTKRGQDVALRCDPISGHVSLYWYRQALGQGPEFLTYFNYEAQQDKSGLPNDRFSAERPEGSISTLTIQRTEQRDSAMYRCASSSQSGLAGYEQYFGPGTRLTVT.

The rearrangement joins TRBV30 to TRBJ1-1; a possible D gene is TRBD1 (6 bases). Trimming took 5 bases from V and 3 from J, leaving 13 bases between them. The CDR3 loop spans 13 amino acids. Looked up from germline, CDR1 is GTSNPN and CDR2 is SVGIG (reference sequence). This CDR3 reads CAWSRGGDTEAFF. For the CDR3, the DNA is TGTGCCTGGTCCCGAGGGGGGGACACTGAAGCTTTCTTT.

The V gene is TRBV30, the J gene TRBJ2-1, with 8 bases that match TRBD2. J was trimmed by 12 bases and V by 0 bases; bases with no gene match: 4. In germline, CDR1 is GTSNPN, CDR2 SVGIG (reference sequence). The CDR3 length is 12 residues. DNA of the CDR3: TGTGCCTGGAGTGTACTGGCGGGGGGGCAGTTCTTC. It translates to CAWSVLAGGQFF.

V gene TRBV14 combines with J gene TRBJ2-1; D call uncertain. The CDR3 totals 13 residues. Germline lookup yields CDR1 SGHDN and CDR2 FVKESK. Trimming pared 1 base from V and 6 bases from J, leaving 7 bases between. CDR3 loop: CASSQVRSNEQFF. DNA of the CDR3: TGTGCCAGCAGCCAAGTGCGGAGCAATGAGCAGTTCTTC.

The rearrangement uses TRBV24-1 and TRBJ2-7, with D uncertain. Trimming removed 1 base at V and 3 bases at J, with 3 bases between. Germline CDR1 reads KGHDR; CDR2 reads SFDVKD. The CDR3 is 12 amino acids. CDR3 DNA: TGTGCCACCAGTGATTTCGGCTACGAGCAGTACTTC. Amino acids: CATSDFGYEQYF.

The chain recombines TRBV30 with TRBJ1-1, with 7 bases matching TRBD1. The germline V gene encodes CDR1 GTSNPN and CDR2 SVGIG (reference sequence). The CDR3 is 14 residues long. The J segment lost 2 bases and the V segment lost 1 base, leaving 4 bases of the junction unmatched. The CDR3 sequence: CAWSGRQGNTEAFF. In nucleotides, the CDR3 is TGTGCCTGGAGTGGGCGACAGGGAAACACTGAAGCTTTCTTT. The complete variable domain, with remaining parts taken from reference TRBV30 and TRBJ1-1, reads SQTIHQWPATLVQPVGSPLSLECTVEGTSNPNLYWYRQAAGRGLQLLFYSVGIGQISSEVPQNLSASRPQDRQFILSSKKLLLSDSGFYLCAWSGRQGNTEAFFGQGTRLTVV.

The genes are TRBV9 and TRBJ1-2, with D uncertain. Germline CDR1 reads SGDLS; CDR2 reads YYNGEE. The CDR3 sequence is 11 residues long. The V and J ends lost 0 bases and 10 bases respectively, with 7 bases between them. CDR3 in DNA: TGTGCCAGCAGCGTAGGGAGCCTCTACACCTTC. Translated, it gives CASSVGSLYTF.

This clone came up a few times. This rearrangement joins TRBV19 to TRBJ1-3, with D perhaps TRBD1 (5 bases). This CDR3 has 16 residues. Germline V gives CDR1 LNHDA, CDR2 SQIVND (reference sequence). For the CDR3, the DNA is TGTGCTTCTTCCTTAGGGGAGGGGACTACTGGAAACACCATATATTTT. Translation gives CASSLGEGTTGNTIYF.

The chain links TRBV18 to TRBJ2-1; D is unclear. Looked up from germline, CDR1 is KGHSH and CDR2 is LQKENI. The V and J ends lost 2 bases and 4 bases respectively, with 6 bases between them. The CDR3 length is 13 residues. This CDR3 is CASSPIAYNEQFF. Written as DNA, the CDR3 is TGTGCCAGCTCACCAATAGCATACAATGAGCAGTTCTTC.

Here the CDR3 DNA reads TGTGCCTGGAGTGGTGCTAGCGGGAGCCACGAGCAGTACTTC. This encodes CAWSGASGSHEQYF. V usage is TRBV30 and J usage is TRBJ2-7; 10 bases line up with TRBD2. Per the germline V gene, CDR1 is GTSNPN and CDR2 is SVGIG (reference sequence). CDR3 length equals 14 residues. Germline trimming cut 1 base from V and 5 bases from J; bases unmatched to any gene: 5. Full variable domain (outside the CDR3, taken from reference TRBV30 and TRBJ2-7): SQTIHQWPATLVQPVGSPLSLECTVEGTSNPNLYWYRQAAGRGLQLLFYSVGIGQISSEVPQNLSASRPQDRQFILSSKKLLLSDSGFYLCAWSGASGSHEQYFGPGTRLTVT.

The rearrangement joins TRBV4-2 to TRBJ1-4, with unresolved D. CDR1 is LGHNA, CDR2 YNFKEQ, per germline. This CDR3 spans 14 amino acids. Trimming removed 3 bases at V and 4 bases at J, with 9 bases between. CDR3 bases: TGTGCCAGCAGCCAGGAACAGTTTAATGAAAAACTGTTTTTT. It specifies CASSQEQFNEKLFF.

This chain connects TRBV19 to TRBJ1-2; 7 bases line up with TRBD1. The germline V gene has CDR1 LNHDA and CDR2 SQIVND (reference sequence). V lost 4 bases, J lost 2 bases, and 7 bases stayed unmatched. The CDR3 sequence is 15 residues long. In nucleotides, the CDR3 is TGTGCCAGTAGTACCTTGACAGGGATGAACTATGGCTACACCTTC. It is translated as CASSTLTGMNYGYTF. Full variable domain (outside the CDR3, taken from reference TRBV19 and TRBJ1-2): DGGITQSPKYLFRKEGQNVTLSCEQNLNHDAMYWYRQDPGQGLRLIYYSQIVNDFQKGDIAEGYSVSREKKESFPLTVTSAQKNPTAFYLCASSTLTGMNYGYTFGSGTRLTVV.

This clone was recorded once. V is TRBV6-2 or TRBV6-3 and J is TRBJ2-2; 8 positions agree with TRBD1. V shed 0 bases, J shed 5 bases, and the junction held 8 bases outside the gene matches. Germline CDR1 MNHEY, CDR2 SVGEGT. The CDR3 contains 17 residues. The CDR3 coding sequence is TGTGCCAGCAGTTACTCGCGAGGACAGGGTCGTACCGGGGAGCTGTTTTTT. As protein: CASSYSRGQGRTGELFF.

This clone was seen once. The chain is built from TRBV28 and TRBJ2-7, with D uncertain. Germline values: CDR1 MDHEN, CDR2 SYDVKM. The CDR3 consists of 14 residues. V was shortened by 3 bases and J by 6 bases, with 15 bases between the two germline ends. CDR3 sequence: CASSFATRLGEQYF. The DNA for the CDR3 is TGTGCCAGCAGTTTCGCGACTCGTTTAGGCGAGCAGTACTTC.

The chain recombines TRBV7-8 with TRBJ1-3, with 9 bases lining up with TRBD1. The CDR3 consists of 14 residues. The V and J ends lost 5 bases and 4 bases, in that order; junction bases with no gene match: 3. Germline lookup yields CDR1 SGHVS and CDR2 FQNEAQ. CDR3: CASSTTGGGNTIYF. CDR3 coding DNA: TGTGCCAGCAGCACCACAGGGGGCGGAAACACCATATATTTT.

This sequence joins TRBV19 and TRBJ2-2, with unresolved D. The CDR3 spans 11 residues. V lost 9 bases and J lost 7, with 9 bases in between. Germline assignment: CDR1 LNHDA and CDR2 SQIVND (reference sequence). This CDR3 is CASQQFGELFF. CDR3 nucleotide sequence: TGTGCCAGCCAACAGTTCGGGGAGCTGTTTTTT.

A note on this clone: One end of the junction varies from germline; a read error may be responsible. V and J are TRBV5-4 and TRBJ1-2, with D uncertain. CDR1 is SGHNT, CDR2 YYREEE, per germline (reference sequence). The length of the CDR3 is 12 residues. The CDR3 DNA is TGTGCAACCGTATCGGAGAACTTTGGCTACACCTTC. As protein: CATVSENFGYTF.

CDR3 amino acids: CASSQGTGSFNYGYTF. CDR3 nucleotides: TGTGCCAGCAGTCAAGGGACAGGGAGTTTTAACTATGGCTACACCTTC. The rearrangement links TRBV6-1 to TRBJ1-2; TRBD1 matches at 9 bases. J lost 1 base, V lost 5 bases, and 8 bases had no gene match. In germline, CDR1 is MNHNS, CDR2 SASEGT. The CDR3 spans 16 residues.

The J gene is TRBJ1-3, the V gene TRBV7-2; 7 nucleotides line up with TRBD1. The germline V gene has CDR1 SGHTA and CDR2 FQGNSA. CDR3 size: 17 residues. The ends lost 2 bases at V and 3 bases at J; junction bases unmatched: 10. The CDR3 protein is CASSLSFWTGFGNTIYF. CDR3 coding DNA: TGTGCCAGCAGCTTATCCTTTTGGACAGGCTTTGGAAACACCATATATTTT.

The chain couples TRBV5-1 to TRBJ2-3; 13 bases match TRBD2. V trimming: 3 bases; J trimming: 11 bases; junction bases outside the gene matches: 6. Per germline, CDR1 SGHRS and CDR2 YFSETQ. The CDR3 consists of 14 residues. The CDR3 sequence: CASSSGTSGKLQYF. DNA for the CDR3: TGCGCCAGCAGCTCCGGGACTAGCGGGAAGCTGCAGTATTTT.

V is TRBV10-3 and J is TRBJ1-5; 8 bases line up with TRBD1. Per the germline V gene, CDR1 is ENHRY and CDR2 is SYGVKD. V lost 4 bases to trimming and J lost 6 bases; unmatched junction nucleotides: 8. The CDR3 covers 15 residues. The CDR3 region has the DNA TGTGCCATCAGTGGCCAGACAGGGGTAGGTCAGCCCCAGCATTTT. It encodes CAISGQTGVGQPQHF.

In this sample, this clone turned up once. This chain joins TRBV12-5 and TRBJ1-1; D may be TRBD1 (5 bases). Germline V gene sequence: CDR1 LGHNT, CDR2 FRNRAP. This CDR3 contains 14 residues. Trimming shortened V by 5 bases and J by 0 bases, and 10 bases separated the two germline ends. CDR3 nucleotides: TGTGCTAGTGGTGTCAGGGACTTGAACACTGAAGCTTTCTTT. Translated, it gives CASGVRDLNTEAFF.